This is a list of T cell receptor beta chains from one sample in a study of cytomegalovirus exposure and HLA in healthy donors. Sequencing was performed with immunoSEQ multiplex PCR; in TCRdb, only in-frame clones are kept and a portion is missing. This sample has approximately 85,000 clones; approximately 80% occur once, and the top ten carry approximately 30%. The sequenced sample was PBMCs. The receptors derive from a middle-aged man in good health and CMV-seropositive. Both conserved end residues are part of each CDR3. Fields, in order: V gene, J gene, clone size, D gene, CDR3 DNA, CDR3 protein. A D gene is named only where the DNA matches it firmly. The size entry is marked missing in some rows and otherwise reads once, few, many or a size class.

TRBV7-9,TRBJ1-2,few,TRBD1,TGTGCCAGCAGCCGACAGGGGGTGGAGGGCTACACCTTC,CASSRQGVEGYTF
TRBV7-2,TRBJ2-1,few,TRBD2,TGTGCCAGCAGCCAGGGACTAGCGGGACCCAATGAGCAGTTCTTC,CASSQGLAGPNEQFF
TRBV7-2,TRBJ2-5,NA,TRBD1,TGTGCCAGCAGCTATAGGACAGGCACAGGGAAAGGGACCCAGTACTTC,CASSYRTGTGKGTQYF
TRBV5-1,TRBJ1-4,NA,TRBD1,TGCGCCAGCAGCTTTGGGTCAGGGGGTGGTGAAAAACTGTTTTTT,CASSFGSGGGEKLFF
TRBV10-3,TRBJ2-5,NA,TRBD2,TGTGCCATCAGTGCCGCTAGCGGGAAGGTCGGAGAGACCCAGTACTTC,CAISAASGKVGETQYF
TRBV6-4,TRBJ2-7,NA,NA,TGTGCCAGCAGTGAGGGACACTTAGAGGACGAGCAGTACTTC,CASSEGHLEDEQYF
TRBV5-4,TRBJ2-3,NA,TRBD2,TGTGCCAGCAGCTTGGGACTAGCGGGAAAAACAGATACGCAGTATTTT,CASSLGLAGKTDTQYF
TRBV2,TRBJ1-1,NA,NA,TGTGCCAGCAAGGTCGGACGAGGGGGCACTGAAGCTTTCTTT,CASKVGRGGTEAFF
TRBV4-1,TRBJ2-7,NA,NA,TGCGCCAGCAGCCAGGGACTCCTCTTCACCTACGAGCAGTACTTC,CASSQGLLFTYEQYF
TRBV5-1,TRBJ2-1,NA,NA,TGCGCCAGCAGCTTGGAGGCGGGTGGGTACAATGAGCAGTTCTTC,CASSLEAGGYNEQFF
TRBV6-4,TRBJ1-1,NA,NA,TGTGCCAGCAGTGGTGCAGGTCAAGGGAACACTGAAGCTTTCTTT,CASSGAGQGNTEAFF
TRBV4-1,TRBJ2-5,NA,TRBD2,TGCGCCAGCAGCCAAGGACCAGGACTAGCGGGAGAGGGGGAGACCCAGTACTTC,CASSQGPGLAGEGETQYF
TRBV19,TRBJ1-4,once,NA,TGTGCCAGTAGTATCGGCGGGGACGGCCCTAATGAAAAACTGTTTTTT,CASSIGGDGPNEKLFF
TRBV2,TRBJ2-7,NA,TRBD2,TGTGCCAGCAGTTACGTAGCGGGAGCCTACGAGCAGTACTTC,CASSYVAGAYEQYF
TRBV11-2,TRBJ2-1,NA,TRBD2,TGTGCCAGTGCCAGGACTAGCGGGAGTGGTTCGGGCAATGAGCAGTTCTTC,CASARTSGSGSGNEQFF
TRBV7-2,TRBJ2-7,once,NA,TGTGCCAGCAGCTTATATCATCTCGTACCGGGCTACGAGCAGTACTTC,CASSLYHLVPGYEQYF
TRBV7-2,TRBJ2-7,NA,TRBD1,TGTGCCAGCAGCTTAGTGGGACAGGGTACCTACGAGCAGTACTTC,CASSLVGQGTYEQYF
TRBV11-2,TRBJ2-5,NA,TRBD1,TGTGCCAGCAGCATCCTGGGACAGCAAGAGACCCAGTACTTC,CASSILGQQETQYF
TRBV6-6,TRBJ1-5,NA,NA,TGTGCCAGCAGTTACTCCGGGGAAGGACAGCCCCAGCATTTT,CASSYSGEGQPQHF
TRBV7-6,TRBJ2-3,NA,TRBD1,TGTGCCAGCAGGAGGGGGCCTACAGATACGCAGTATTTT,CASRRGPTDTQYF
TRBV11-2,TRBJ2-1,NA,TRBD2,TGTGCCAGCAGCCATTATAGCGGGAGTAGTTACAATGAGCAGTTCTTC,CASSHYSGSSYNEQFF
TRBV2,TRBJ2-1,NA,NA,TGTGCCAGCAGGCCCGGACCGGCGGGTGAGCAGTTCTTC,CASRPGPAGEQFF
TRBV6-4,TRBJ2-7,NA,TRBD2,TGTGCCAGCAGTGACTCCAAGCGGGAGGGCCCCCAGGGCTACGAGCAGTACTTC,CASSDSKREGPQGYEQYF
TRBV18,TRBJ2-1,NA,NA,TGTGCCAGCTCACCCGACAATGAGCAGTTCTTC,CASSPDNEQFF